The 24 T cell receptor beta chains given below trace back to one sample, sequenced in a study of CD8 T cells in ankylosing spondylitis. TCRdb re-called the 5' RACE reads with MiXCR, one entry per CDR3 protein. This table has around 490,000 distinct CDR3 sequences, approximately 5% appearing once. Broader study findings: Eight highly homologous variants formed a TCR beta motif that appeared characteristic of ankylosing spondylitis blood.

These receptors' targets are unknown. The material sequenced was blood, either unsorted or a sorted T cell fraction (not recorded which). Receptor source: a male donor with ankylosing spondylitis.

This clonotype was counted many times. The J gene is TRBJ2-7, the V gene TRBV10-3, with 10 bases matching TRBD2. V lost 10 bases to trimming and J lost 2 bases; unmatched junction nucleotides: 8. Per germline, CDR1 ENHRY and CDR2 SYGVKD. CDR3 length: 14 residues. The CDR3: CATLAGVEAYEQYF. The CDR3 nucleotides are TGTGCCACCCTAGCGGGAGTCGAGGCCTACGAGCAGTACTTC.

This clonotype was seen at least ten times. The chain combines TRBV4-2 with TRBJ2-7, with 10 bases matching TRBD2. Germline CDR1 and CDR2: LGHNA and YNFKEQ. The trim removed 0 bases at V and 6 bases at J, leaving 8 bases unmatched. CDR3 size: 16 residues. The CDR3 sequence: CASSQDGLAGGLEQYF. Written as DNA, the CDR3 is TGTGCCAGCAGCCAAGACGGGTTAGCGGGAGGCCTCGAGCAGTACTTC.

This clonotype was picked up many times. The CDR3 here is CASKSSGEQFF. The CDR3 DNA reads TGCGCCAGCAAGAGCAGCGGTGAGCAGTTCTTC. The chain carries TRBV10-2 and TRBJ2-1; D possibly corresponds to TRBD2 (5 bases). There are 11 residues in the CDR3. V lost 7 bases and J lost 9, with 10 bases in between. Germline assignment: CDR1 WSHSY and CDR2 SAAADI.

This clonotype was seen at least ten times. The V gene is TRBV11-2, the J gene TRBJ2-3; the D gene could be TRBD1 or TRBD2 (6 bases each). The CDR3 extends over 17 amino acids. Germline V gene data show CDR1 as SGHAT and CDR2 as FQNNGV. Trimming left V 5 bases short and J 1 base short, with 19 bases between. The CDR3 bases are TGTGCCAGCAGCCGGGGGACAAACCTAGGGGGCACAGATACGCAGTATTTT. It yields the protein CASSRGTNLGGTDTQYF.

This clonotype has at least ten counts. CDR3 sequence: CASSLSAGTETQYF. The DNA for the CDR3 is TGTGCCAGCAGCTTGTCTGCCGGGACAGAGACCCAGTACTTC. V usage is TRBV5-6 and J usage is TRBJ2-5; the D gene could be TRBD1 or TRBD2 (5 bases each). The CDR3 extends over 14 amino acids. Trimming removed 1 base at V and 4 bases at J, with 11 bases between. Germline CDR1 SGHDT, CDR2 YYEEEE.

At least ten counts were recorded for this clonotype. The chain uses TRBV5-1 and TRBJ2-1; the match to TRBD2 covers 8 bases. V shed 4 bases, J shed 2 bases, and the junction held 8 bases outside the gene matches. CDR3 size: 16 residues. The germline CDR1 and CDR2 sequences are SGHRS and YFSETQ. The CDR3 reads CASSRGGAEAYNEQFF. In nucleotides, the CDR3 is TGCGCCAGCAGCCGGGGGGGGGCCGAGGCCTACAATGAGCAGTTCTTC.

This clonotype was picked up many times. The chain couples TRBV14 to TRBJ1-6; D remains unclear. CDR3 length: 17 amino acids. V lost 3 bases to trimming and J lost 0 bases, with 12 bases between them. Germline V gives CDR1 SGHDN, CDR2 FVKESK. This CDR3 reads CASSQGRRSSYNSPLHF. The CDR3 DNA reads TGTGCCAGCAGCCAGGGGAGGCGGAGCTCCTATAATTCACCCCTCCACTTT.

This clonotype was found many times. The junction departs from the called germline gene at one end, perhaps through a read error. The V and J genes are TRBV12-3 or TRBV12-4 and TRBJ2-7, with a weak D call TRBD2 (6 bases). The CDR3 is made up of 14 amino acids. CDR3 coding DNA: TGCGCCAGCAGCTTGGCGGGGCAGGGCTACGAGCAGTACTTC. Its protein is CASSLAGQGYEQYF.

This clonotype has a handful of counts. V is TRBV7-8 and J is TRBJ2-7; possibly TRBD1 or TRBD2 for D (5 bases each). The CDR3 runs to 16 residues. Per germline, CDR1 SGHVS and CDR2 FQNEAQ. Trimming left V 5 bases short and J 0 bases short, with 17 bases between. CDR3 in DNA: TGTGCCAGCAGCCTAGGGGTTGGGACGAGCTCCTACGAGCAGTACTTC. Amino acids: CASSLGVGTSSYEQYF. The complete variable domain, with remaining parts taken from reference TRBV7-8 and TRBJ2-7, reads GAGVSQSPRYKVAKRGQDVALRCDPISGHVSLFWYQQALGQGPEFLTYFQNEAQLDKSGLPSDRFFAERPEGSVSTLKIQRTQQEDSAVYLCASSLGVGTSSYEQYFGPGTRLTVT.

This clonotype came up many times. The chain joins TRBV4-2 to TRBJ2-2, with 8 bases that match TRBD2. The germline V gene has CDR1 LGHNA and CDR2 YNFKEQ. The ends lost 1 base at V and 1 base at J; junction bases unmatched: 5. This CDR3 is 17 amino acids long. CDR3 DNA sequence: TGTGCCAGCAGCCAAGTAGGGACTAGAGGGAACACCGGGGAGCTGTTTTTT. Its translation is CASSQVGTRGNTGELFF.

CDR3 amino acids: CSATGTDSLDSYF. CDR3 nucleotides: TGCAGTGCTACCGGGACGGACAGCCTGGACAGCTACTTC. This chain connects TRBV20-1 to TRBJ2-4; tentatively, D is TRBD1 (6 bases). The CDR3 is 13 amino acids. Germline values: CDR1 DFQATT, CDR2 SNEGSKA (reference sequence). Trimming left V 4 bases short and J 16 bases short, with 23 bases between.

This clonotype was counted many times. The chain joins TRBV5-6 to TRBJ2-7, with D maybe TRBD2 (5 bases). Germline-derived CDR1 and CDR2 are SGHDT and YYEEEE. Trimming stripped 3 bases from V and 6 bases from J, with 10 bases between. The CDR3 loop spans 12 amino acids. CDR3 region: CASSSDLGEQYF. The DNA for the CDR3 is TGTGCCAGCAGCTCGGACTTAGGCGAGCAGTACTTC.

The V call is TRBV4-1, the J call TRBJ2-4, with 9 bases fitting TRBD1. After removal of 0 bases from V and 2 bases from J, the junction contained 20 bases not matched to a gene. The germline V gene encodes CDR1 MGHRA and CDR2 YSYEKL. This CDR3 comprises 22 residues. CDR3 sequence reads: CASSQDGVPGQGPLIPKNIQYF. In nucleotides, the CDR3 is TGCGCCAGCAGCCAAGATGGCGTGCCGGGACAGGGTCCTCTAATACCCAAAAACATTCAGTACTTC.

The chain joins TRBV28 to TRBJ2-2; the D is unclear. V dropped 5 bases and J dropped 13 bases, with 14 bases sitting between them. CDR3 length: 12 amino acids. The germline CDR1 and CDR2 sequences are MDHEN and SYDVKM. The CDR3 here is CASSMNNRGLFF. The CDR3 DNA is TGTGCCAGCAGTATGAATAACCGAGGGCTGTTTTTT.

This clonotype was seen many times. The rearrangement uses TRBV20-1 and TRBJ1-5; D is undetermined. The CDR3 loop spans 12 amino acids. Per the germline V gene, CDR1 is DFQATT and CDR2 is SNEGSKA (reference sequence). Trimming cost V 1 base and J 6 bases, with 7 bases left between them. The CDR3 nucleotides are TGCAGTGCTAGAGGGGATACTCAGCCCCAGCATTTT. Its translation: CSARGDTQPQHF.

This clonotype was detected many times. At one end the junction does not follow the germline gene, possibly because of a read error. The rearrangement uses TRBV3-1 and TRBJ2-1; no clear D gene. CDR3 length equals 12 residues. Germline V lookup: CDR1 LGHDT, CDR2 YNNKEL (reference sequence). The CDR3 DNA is TGTGCCAGCAGCCAAGATTGGAGTGCCCGGTCTTTC. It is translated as CASSQDWSARSF.

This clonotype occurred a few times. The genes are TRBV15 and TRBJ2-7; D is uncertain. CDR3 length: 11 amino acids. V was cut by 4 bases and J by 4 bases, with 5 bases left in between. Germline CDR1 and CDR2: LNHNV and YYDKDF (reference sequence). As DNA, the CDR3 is TGTGCCACCAGCATGGGGTACGAGCAGTACTTC. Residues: CATSMGYEQYF. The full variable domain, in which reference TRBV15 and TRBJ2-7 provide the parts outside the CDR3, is DAMVIQNPRYQVTQFGKPVTLSCSQTLNHNVMYWYQQKSSQAPKLLFHYYDKDFNNEADTPDNFQSRRPNTSFCFLDIRSPGLGDTAMYLCATSMGYEQYFGPGTRLTVT.

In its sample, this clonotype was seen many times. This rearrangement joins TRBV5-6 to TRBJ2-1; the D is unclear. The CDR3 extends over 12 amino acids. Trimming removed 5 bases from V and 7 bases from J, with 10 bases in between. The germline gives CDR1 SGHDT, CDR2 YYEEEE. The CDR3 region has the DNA TGTGCCAGCAGTGTCTCTGGGAATGAGCAGTTCTTC. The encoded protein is CASSVSGNEQFF.

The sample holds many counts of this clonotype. The CDR3 nucleotides are TGTGCCAGCAGTCCCCCCGACCGTTATCAGCCCCAGCATTTT. Protein sequence: CASSPPDRYQPQHF. The genes are TRBV6-1 and TRBJ1-5, with D hard to call. The CDR3 extends over 14 amino acids. Germline V gene data show CDR1 as MNHNS and CDR2 as SASEGT. V lost 5 bases and J lost 5, with 13 bases in between.

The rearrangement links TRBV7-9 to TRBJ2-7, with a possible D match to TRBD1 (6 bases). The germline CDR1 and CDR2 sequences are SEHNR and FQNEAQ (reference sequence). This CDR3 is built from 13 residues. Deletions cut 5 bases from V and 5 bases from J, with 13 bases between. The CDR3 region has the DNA TGTGCCAGCAGCCCCCGGGCAGGGGACGAGCAGTACTTC. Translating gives CASSPRAGDEQYF.

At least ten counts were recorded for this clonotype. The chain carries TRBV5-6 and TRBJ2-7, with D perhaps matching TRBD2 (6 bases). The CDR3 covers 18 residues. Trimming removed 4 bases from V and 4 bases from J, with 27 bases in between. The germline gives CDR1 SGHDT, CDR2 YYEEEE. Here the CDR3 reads CASSARSWTTKGEYEQYF. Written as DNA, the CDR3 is TGTGCCAGCAGCGCACGGAGCTGGACTACAAAAGGGGAATACGAGCAGTACTTC. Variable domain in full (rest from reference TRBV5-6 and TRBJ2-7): DAGVTQSPTHLIKTRGQQVTLRCSPKSGHDTVSWYQQALGQGPQFIFQYYEEEERQRGNFPDRFSGHQFPNYSSELNVNALLLGDSALYLCASSARSWTTKGEYEQYFGPGTRLTVT.

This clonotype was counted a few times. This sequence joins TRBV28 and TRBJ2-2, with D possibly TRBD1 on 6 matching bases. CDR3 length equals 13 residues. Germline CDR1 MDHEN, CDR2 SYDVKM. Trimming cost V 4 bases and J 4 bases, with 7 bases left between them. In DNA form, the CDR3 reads TGTGCCAGCAGTTACAGGGCCACCGGGGAGCTGTTTTTT. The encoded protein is CASSYRATGELFF. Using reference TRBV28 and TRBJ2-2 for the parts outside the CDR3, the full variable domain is DVKVTQSSRYLVKRTGEKVFLECVQDMDHENMFWYRQDPGLGLRLIYFSYDVKMKEKGDIPEGYSVSREKKERFSLILESASTNQTSMYLCASSYRATGELFFGEGSRLTVL.

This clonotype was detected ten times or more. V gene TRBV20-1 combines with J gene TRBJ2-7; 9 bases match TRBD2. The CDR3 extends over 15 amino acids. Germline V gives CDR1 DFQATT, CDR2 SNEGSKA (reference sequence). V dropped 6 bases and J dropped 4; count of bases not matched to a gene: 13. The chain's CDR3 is CSAQRASSGGYEQYF. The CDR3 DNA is TGCAGTGCCCAAAGGGCGAGTAGCGGGGGTTACGAGCAGTACTTC.

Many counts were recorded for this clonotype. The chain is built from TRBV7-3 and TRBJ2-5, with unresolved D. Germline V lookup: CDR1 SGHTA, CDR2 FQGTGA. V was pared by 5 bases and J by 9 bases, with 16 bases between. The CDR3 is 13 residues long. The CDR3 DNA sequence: TGTGCCAGCAGCATCACTCACTTAAGGCCCCAGTACTTC. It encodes CASSITHLRPQYF.